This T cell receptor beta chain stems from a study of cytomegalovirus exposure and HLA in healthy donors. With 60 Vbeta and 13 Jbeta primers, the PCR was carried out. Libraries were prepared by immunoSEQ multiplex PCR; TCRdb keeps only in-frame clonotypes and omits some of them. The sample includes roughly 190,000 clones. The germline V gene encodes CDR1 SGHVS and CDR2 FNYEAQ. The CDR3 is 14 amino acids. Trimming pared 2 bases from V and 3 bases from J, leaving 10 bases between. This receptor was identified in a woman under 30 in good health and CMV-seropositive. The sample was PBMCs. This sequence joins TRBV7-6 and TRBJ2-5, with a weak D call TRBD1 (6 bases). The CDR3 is CASSLRAGEETQYF. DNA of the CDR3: TGTGCCAGCAGCTTAAGAGCAGGGGAAGAGACCCAGTACTTC.